This TCR beta chain emerged from a study of blood T cell repertoires in COVID-19. Study context: Acute and convalescent COVID-19 specimens originated in the United States, Italy and Spain. T cells, B-cell-depleted T cells, or PBMCs provided the cDNA or gDNA that served as material.

In the source study's methods: Amplification with reference gene primers provided the estimates of nucleated cell counts. The data were produced by immunoSEQ multiplex PCR, yet TCRdb's version contains in-frame clones alone and is incomplete. That table furnishes V, J and clone size, whereas the DNA furnished D and trimming. The sample contains 50,000 to 75,000 clones, 91% of which appear only once. The sequencing input was peripheral blood. The TCR was taken from a human donor in a cohort sampled during active COVID-19.

CDR3 nucleotide sequence: TGTGCCAGCAGTGAAGCCCGGGAGGGCTCGAAGTACTTC. Amino acids: CASSEAREGSKYF. The rearrangement uses TRBV2 and TRBJ2-7, with TRBD2 identical over 8 bases. Per germline, CDR1 SNHLY and CDR2 FYNNEI. There are 13 residues in the CDR3. With V trimmed by 0 bases and J by 11 bases, 6 bases remained unmatched. Drawing the rest from reference TRBV2 and TRBJ2-7, the complete variable domain is EPEVTQTPSHQVTQMGQEVILRCVPISNHLYFYWYRQILGQKVEFLVSFYNNEISEKSEIFDDQFSVERPDGSNFTLKIRSTKLEDSAMYFCASSEAREGSKYFGPGTRLTVT.